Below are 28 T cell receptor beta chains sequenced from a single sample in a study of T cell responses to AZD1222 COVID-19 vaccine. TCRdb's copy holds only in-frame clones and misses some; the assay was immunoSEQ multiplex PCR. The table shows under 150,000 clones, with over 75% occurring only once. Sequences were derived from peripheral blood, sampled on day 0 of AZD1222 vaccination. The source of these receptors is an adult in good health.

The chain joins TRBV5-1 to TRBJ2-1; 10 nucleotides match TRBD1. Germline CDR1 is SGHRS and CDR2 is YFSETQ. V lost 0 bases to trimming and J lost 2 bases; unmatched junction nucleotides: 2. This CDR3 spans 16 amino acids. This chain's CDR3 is CASSLGGTGAYNEQFF. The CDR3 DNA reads TGCGCCAGCAGCTTGGGTGGGACAGGGGCCTACAATGAGCAGTTCTTC.

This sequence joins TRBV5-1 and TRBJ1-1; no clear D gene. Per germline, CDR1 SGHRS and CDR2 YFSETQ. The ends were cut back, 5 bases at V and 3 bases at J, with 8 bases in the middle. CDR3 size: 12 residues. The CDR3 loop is CASRDGDTEAFF. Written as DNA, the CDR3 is TGCGCCAGCAGGGACGGGGACACTGAAGCTTTCTTT.

The CDR3, as DNA: TGTGCCAGCAGCCAAGAGCGGGCCAGTTACCTCTCTGGAAACACCATATATTTT. It is translated as CASSQERASYLSGNTIYF. The J gene is TRBJ1-3, the V gene TRBV4-2; no firm D call. The germline CDR1 and CDR2 sequences are LGHNA and YNFKEQ. This CDR3 is built from 18 residues. Trimming cost V 0 bases and J 0 bases, with 15 bases left between them.

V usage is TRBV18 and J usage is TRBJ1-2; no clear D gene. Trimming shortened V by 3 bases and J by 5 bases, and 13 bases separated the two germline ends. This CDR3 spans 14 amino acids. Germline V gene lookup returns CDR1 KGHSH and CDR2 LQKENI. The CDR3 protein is CASSPERAGYGYTF. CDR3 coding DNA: TGTGCCAGCTCACCGGAAAGGGCCGGGTATGGCTACACCTTC.

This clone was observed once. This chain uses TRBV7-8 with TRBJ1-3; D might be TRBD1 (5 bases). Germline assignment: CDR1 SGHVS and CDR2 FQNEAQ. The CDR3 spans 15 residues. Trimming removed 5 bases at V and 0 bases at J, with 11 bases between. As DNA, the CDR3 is TGTGCCAGCAGCCCGCGGGGCCCCTCTGGAAACACCATATATTTT. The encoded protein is CASSPRGPSGNTIYF.

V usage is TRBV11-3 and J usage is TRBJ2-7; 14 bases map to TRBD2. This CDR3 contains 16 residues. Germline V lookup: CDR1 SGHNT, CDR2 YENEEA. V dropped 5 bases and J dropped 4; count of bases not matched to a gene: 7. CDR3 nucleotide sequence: TGTGCCAGCAGCGCCAGACTAGCGGGAGGGTCATACGAGCAGTACTTC. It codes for CASSARLAGGSYEQYF.

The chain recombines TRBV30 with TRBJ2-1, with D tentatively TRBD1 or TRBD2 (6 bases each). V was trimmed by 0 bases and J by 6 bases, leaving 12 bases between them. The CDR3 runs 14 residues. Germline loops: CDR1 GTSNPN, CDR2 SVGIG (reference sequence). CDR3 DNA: TGTGCCTGGAGTGTGGGGGGCCCCCTCAATGAGCAGTTCTTC. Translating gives CAWSVGGPLNEQFF.

The CDR3: CASSYLAGGPTGELFF. CDR3 sequence (DNA): TGTGCCAGCAGTTATCTAGCGGGGGGGCCCACCGGGGAGCTGTTTTTT. The J gene is TRBJ2-2, the V gene TRBV9, with TRBD2 matching over 12 bases. Trimming cost V 5 bases and J 4 bases; bases outside gene matches: 6. CDR3 length equals 16 residues. Germline CDR1 SGDLS, CDR2 YYNGEE.

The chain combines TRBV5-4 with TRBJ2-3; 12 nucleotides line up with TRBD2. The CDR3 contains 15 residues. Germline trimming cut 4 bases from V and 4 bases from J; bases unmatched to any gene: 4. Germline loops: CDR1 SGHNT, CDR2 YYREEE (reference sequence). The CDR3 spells CASSLAGGGPDTQYF. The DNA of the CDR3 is TGTGCCAGCAGCCTAGCGGGAGGGGGCCCAGATACGCAGTATTTT.

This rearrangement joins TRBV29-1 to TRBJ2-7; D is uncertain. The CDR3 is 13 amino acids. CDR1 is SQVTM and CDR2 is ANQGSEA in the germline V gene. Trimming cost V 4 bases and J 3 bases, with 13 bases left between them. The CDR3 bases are TGCAGCGTTGTTCGTACCGGTTTCTACGAGCAGTACTTC. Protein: CSVVRTGFYEQYF.

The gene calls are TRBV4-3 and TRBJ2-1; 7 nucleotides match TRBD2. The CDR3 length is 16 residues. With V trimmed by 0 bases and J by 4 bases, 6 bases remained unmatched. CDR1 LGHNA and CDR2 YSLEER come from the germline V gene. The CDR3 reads CASSQETGLFYNEQFF. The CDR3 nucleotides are TGCGCCAGCAGCCAAGAAACGGGACTATTTTACAATGAGCAGTTCTTC.

CDR3 DNA sequence: TGTGCCACCAGCAGAGATAGCCCAGGGCCGAGCACAGATACGCAGTATTTT. Translating gives CATSRDSPGPSTDTQYF. This chain joins TRBV15 and TRBJ2-3; perhaps TRBD1 as D (5 bases). The V and J ends lost 0 bases and 0 bases respectively, with 13 bases between them. This CDR3 has 17 amino acids. Looked up from germline, CDR1 is LNHNV and CDR2 is YYDKDF (reference sequence).

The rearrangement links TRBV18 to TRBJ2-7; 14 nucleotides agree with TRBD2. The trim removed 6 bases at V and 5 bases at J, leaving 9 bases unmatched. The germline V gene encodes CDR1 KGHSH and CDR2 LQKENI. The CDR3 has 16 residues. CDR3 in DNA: TGTGCCAGCTCCCGCGGAGGGGGACTAGCGGGGGACGAGCAGTACTTC. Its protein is CASSRGGGLAGDEQYF. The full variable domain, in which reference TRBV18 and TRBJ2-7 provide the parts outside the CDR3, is NAGVMQNPRHLVRRRGQEARLRCSPMKGHSHVYWYRQLPEEGLKFMVYLQKENIIDESGMPKERFSAEFPKEGPSILRIQQVVRGDSAAYFCASSRGGGLAGDEQYFGPGTRLTVT.

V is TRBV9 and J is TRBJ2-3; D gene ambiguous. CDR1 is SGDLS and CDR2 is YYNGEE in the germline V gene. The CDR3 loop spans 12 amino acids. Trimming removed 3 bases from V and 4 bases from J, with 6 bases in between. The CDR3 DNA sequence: TGTGCCAGCAGCGCGGTCCCAGATACGCAGTATTTT. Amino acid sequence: CASSAVPDTQYF.

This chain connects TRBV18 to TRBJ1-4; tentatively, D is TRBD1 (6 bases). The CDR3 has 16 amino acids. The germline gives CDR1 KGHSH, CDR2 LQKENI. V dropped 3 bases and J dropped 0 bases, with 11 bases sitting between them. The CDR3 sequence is CASSPMGGTTNEKLFF. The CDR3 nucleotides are TGTGCCAGCTCACCCATGGGGGGCACAACTAATGAAAAACTGTTTTTT. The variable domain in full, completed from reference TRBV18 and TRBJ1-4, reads NAGVMQNPRHLVRRRGQEARLRCSPMKGHSHVYWYRQLPEEGLKFMVYLQKENIIDESGMPKERFSAEFPKEGPSILRIQQVVRGDSAAYFCASSPMGGTTNEKLFFGSGTQLSVL.

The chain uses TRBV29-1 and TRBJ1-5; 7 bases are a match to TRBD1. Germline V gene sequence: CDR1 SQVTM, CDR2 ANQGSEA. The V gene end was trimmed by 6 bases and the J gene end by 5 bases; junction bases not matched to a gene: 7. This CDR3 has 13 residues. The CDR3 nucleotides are TGCAGCGTCCTGGACAGGCAGGATCAGCCCCAGCATTTT. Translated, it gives CSVLDRQDQPQHF. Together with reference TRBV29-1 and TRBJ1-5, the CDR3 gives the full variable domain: SAVISQKPSRDICQRGTSLTIQCQVDSQVTMMFWYRQQPGQSLTLIATANQGSEATYESGFVIDKFPISRPNLTFSTLTVSNMSPEDSSIYLCSVLDRQDQPQHFGDGTRLSIL.

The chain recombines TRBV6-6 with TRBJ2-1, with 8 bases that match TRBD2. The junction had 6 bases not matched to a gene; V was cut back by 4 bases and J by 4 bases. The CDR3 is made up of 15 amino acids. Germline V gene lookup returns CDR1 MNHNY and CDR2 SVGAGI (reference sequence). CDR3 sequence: CASSSLSGGYNEQFF. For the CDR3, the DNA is TGTGCCAGCAGTTCCCTCAGCGGGGGTTACAATGAGCAGTTCTTC.

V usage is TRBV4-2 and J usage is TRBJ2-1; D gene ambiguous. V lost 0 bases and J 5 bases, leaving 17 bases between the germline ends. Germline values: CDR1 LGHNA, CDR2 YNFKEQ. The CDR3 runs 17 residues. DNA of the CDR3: TGTGCCAGCAGCCAAGATTTGGCAGGCCCAGGCAACAATGAGCAGTTCTTC. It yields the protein CASSQDLAGPGNNEQFF.

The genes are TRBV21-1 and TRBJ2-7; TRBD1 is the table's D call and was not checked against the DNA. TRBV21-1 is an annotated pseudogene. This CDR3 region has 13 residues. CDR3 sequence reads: CASRGHGYHEQYF. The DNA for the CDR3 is TGTGCCAGCAGGGGCCATGGATATCACGAGCAGTACTTC.

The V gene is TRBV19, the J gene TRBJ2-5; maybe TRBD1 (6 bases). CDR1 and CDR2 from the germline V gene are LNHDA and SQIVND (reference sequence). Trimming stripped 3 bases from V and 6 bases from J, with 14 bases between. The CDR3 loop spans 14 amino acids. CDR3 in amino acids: CASSMVTGTKTQYF. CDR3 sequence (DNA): TGTGCCAGTAGTATGGTGACAGGTACGAAGACCCAGTACTTC. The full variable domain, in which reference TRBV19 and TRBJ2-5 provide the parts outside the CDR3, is DGGITQSPKYLFRKEGQNVTLSCEQNLNHDAMYWYRQDPGQGLRLIYYSQIVNDFQKGDIAEGYSVSREKKESFPLTVTSAQKNPTAFYLCASSMVTGTKTQYFGPGTRLLVL.

The CDR3 DNA sequence: TGTGCCAGCGGAAGGATAGGACTAGACCTCACAGATACGCAGTATTTT. It is translated as CASGRIGLDLTDTQYF. J is TRBJ2-3 and V is TRBV2; 7 bases fit TRBD2. The CDR3 has 16 residues. V was clipped by 8 bases and J by 2 bases; unmatched bases: 13. Germline V gives CDR1 SNHLY, CDR2 FYNNEI.

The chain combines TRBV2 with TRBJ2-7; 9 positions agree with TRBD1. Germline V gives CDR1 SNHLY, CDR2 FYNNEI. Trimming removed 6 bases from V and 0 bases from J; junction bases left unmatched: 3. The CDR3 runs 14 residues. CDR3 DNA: TGTGCCAGCAGAAGACAGGGGGACTCCTACGAGCAGTACTTC. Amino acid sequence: CASRRQGDSYEQYF.

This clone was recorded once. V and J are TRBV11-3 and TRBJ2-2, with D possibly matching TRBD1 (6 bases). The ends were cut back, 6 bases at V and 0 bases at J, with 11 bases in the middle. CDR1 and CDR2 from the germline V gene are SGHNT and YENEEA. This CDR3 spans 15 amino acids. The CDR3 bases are TGTGCCAGCAGACCCAGGGGTTCGAACACCGGGGAGCTGTTTTTT. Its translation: CASRPRGSNTGELFF.

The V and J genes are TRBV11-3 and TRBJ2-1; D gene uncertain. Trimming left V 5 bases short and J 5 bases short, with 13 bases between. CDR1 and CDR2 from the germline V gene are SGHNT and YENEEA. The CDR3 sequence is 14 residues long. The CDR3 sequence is CASSPPWSDNEQFF. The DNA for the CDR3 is TGTGCCAGCAGCCCACCTTGGTCAGACAATGAGCAGTTCTTC.

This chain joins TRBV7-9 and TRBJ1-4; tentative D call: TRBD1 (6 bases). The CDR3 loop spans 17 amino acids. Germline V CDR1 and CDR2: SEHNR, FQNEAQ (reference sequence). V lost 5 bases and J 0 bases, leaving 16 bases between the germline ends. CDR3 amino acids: CASSRGQRDATNEKLFF. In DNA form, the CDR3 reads TGTGCCAGCAGCCGCGGACAGAGAGACGCAACTAATGAAAAACTGTTTTTT.

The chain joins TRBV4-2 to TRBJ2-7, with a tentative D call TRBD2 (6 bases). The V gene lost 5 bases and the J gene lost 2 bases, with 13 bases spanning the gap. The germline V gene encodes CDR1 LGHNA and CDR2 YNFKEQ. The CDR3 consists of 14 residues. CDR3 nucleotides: TGTGCCAGCAGCAGCGCCCGGGAGACCTACGAGCAGTACTTC. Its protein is CASSSARETYEQYF.

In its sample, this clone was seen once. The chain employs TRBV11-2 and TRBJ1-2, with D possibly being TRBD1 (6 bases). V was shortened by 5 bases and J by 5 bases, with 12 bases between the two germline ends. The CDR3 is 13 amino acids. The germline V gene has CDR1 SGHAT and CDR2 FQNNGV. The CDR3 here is CASSPRTAYGYTF. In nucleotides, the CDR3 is TGTGCCAGCAGCCCGAGGACAGCTTATGGCTACACCTTC. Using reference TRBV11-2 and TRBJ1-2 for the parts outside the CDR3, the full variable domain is EAGVAQSPRYKIIEKRQSVAFWCNPISGHATLYWYQQILGQGPKLLIQFQNNGVVDDSQLPKDRFSAERLKGVDSTLKIQPAKLEDSAVYLCASSPRTAYGYTFGSGTRLTVV.

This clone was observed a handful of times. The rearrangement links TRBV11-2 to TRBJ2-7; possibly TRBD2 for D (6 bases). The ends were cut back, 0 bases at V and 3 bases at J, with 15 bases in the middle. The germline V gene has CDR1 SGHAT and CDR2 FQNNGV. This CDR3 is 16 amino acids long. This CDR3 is CASSLDVGSSLYEQYF. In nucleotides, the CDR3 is TGTGCCAGCAGCTTAGATGTCGGGAGTTCCCTCTACGAGCAGTACTTC.